The 26 T cell receptor beta chains reported below all come from one sample, sequenced in a study of T cell responses to AZD1222 COVID-19 vaccine. Measured with immunoSEQ multiplex PCR; TCRdb has only the in-frame clones, and not every one. The sample includes some 100,000 clones, around 87% of them seen just once. This material consisted of peripheral blood, taken 28 days after the second AZD1222 dose. The receptors were gathered from an adult who received the AZD1222 COVID-19 vaccine.

This clone has more than one count but fewer than ten. This rearrangement joins TRBV19 to TRBJ2-7, with TRBD1 matching over 8 bases. This CDR3 comprises 15 residues. Germline values: CDR1 LNHDA, CDR2 SQIVND (reference sequence). The ends lost 1 base at V and 1 base at J; junction bases unmatched: 3. The CDR3 sequence is CASSIGTGRSYEQYF. In DNA, the CDR3 is TGTGCCAGTAGTATAGGGACAGGGCGGTCCTACGAGCAGTACTTC.

The chain uses TRBV28 and TRBJ2-3; 8 bases are shared with TRBD2. CDR1 MDHEN and CDR2 SYDVKM come from the germline V gene. The CDR3 has 17 amino acids. Trimming at V came to 1 base and at J to 4 bases, leaving 10 bases not matched to a gene. The CDR3 bases are TGTGCCAGCAGTTTATTAAGGATCGGGAGGGCATCAGATACGCAGTATTTT. Translated, it gives CASSLLRIGRASDTQYF.

This clone came up a few times. The chain has TRBV28 and TRBJ2-3; 10 nucleotides agree with TRBD2. The CDR3 runs 15 residues. Germline V lookup: CDR1 MDHEN, CDR2 SYDVKM. Losses at the gene ends were 10 bases for V and 3 bases for J; bases not matched to a gene: 10. This CDR3 is CAIGIAGGGTDTQYF. The CDR3 nucleotides read TGTGCCATCGGAATAGCGGGAGGCGGGACAGATACGCAGTATTTT.

This clone was recorded only once. The V call is TRBV20-1, the J call TRBJ1-1, with no clear D. V lost 3 bases, J lost 7 bases, and 12 bases lay in between. The CDR3 has 12 amino acids. The V gene's germline CDR1 is DFQATT and CDR2 SNEGSKA (reference sequence). The CDR3 spells CSASDITIEAFF. DNA for the CDR3: TGCAGTGCTAGTGATATCACGATTGAAGCTTTCTTT.

V gene TRBV27 combines with J gene TRBJ2-7, with D unresolved. CDR1 MNHEY and CDR2 SMNVEV come from the germline V gene (reference sequence). The CDR3 loop spans 14 amino acids. V was shortened by 5 bases and J by 2 bases, with 13 bases between the two germline ends. Here the CDR3 reads CASSPIRPAYEQYF. The CDR3 DNA sequence: TGTGCCAGCAGTCCTATAAGGCCAGCCTACGAGCAGTACTTC.

The chain carries TRBV3-1 (or the pseudogene TRBV3-2) and TRBJ1-2, with D unresolved. Germline V lookup: CDR1 LGHDT, CDR2 YNNKEL (reference sequence). Trimming pared 4 bases from V and 3 bases from J, leaving 15 bases between. The CDR3 runs 15 residues. Here the CDR3 reads CASSRRESGHYGYTF. In DNA, the CDR3 is TGTGCCAGCAGCCGACGCGAATCGGGCCACTATGGCTACACCTTC.

The chain uses TRBV27 and TRBJ1-2; the match to TRBD1 covers 10 bases. Germline V gene sequence: CDR1 MNHEY, CDR2 SMNVEV (reference sequence). J gave up 8 bases and V 4 bases, and 7 bases lay outside the gene matches. CDR3 length: 14 residues. The CDR3 region has the DNA TGTGCCAGCAGTTCCGACAGGGGGCGTGGAGGCTACACCTTC. It codes for CASSSDRGRGGYTF.

J is TRBJ1-2 and V is TRBV30; 7 bases fit TRBD1. The CDR3 contains 12 residues. Trimming removed 7 bases from V and 2 bases from J; junction bases left unmatched: 4. Per germline, CDR1 GTSNPN and CDR2 SVGIG (reference sequence). The CDR3 bases are TGTGCCTCCCAGGGGGGAAACTATGGCTACACCTTC. Its protein is CASQGGNYGYTF.

The chain is built from TRBV7-3 and TRBJ2-3, with D unresolved. V was cut by 5 bases and J by 8 bases, with 14 bases left in between. The CDR3 extends over 13 amino acids. Germline CDR1 and CDR2: SGHTA and FQGTGA. The CDR3 region is CASSTDSPGTQYF. The CDR3 nucleotides read TGTGCCAGCAGCACCGACTCCCCCGGTACGCAGTATTTT. The complete variable domain, with remaining parts taken from reference TRBV7-3 and TRBJ2-3, reads GAGVSQTPSNKVTEKGKYVELRCDPISGHTALYWYRQSLGQGPEFLIYFQGTGAADDSGLPNDRFFAVRPEGSVSTLKIQRTERGDSAVYLCASSTDSPGTQYFGPGTRLTVL.

The chain is built from TRBV2 and TRBJ2-4; 7 bases agree with TRBD1. V lost 7 bases, J lost 1 base, and 7 bases stayed unmatched. The CDR3 consists of 15 residues. Germline CDR1 reads SNHLY; CDR2 reads FYNNEI. CDR3 nucleotide sequence: TGTGCCAGCATTGTCCCACAGGGGGCCAAAAACATTCAGTACTTC. The encoded protein is CASIVPQGAKNIQYF.

The genes are TRBV23-1 and TRBJ1-1, with unresolved D. TRBV23-1 carries the ORF label, with uncertain function. The CDR3 is 18 amino acids. Trimming took 2 bases from V and 5 from J, leaving 24 bases between them. In DNA, the CDR3 is TGCGCCAGCAGTCAACGTTCGAAGTATCCCTCATCGGAAACTGAAGCTTTCTTT. Translating gives CASSQRSKYPSSETEAFF.

The chain carries TRBV4-3 and TRBJ1-6; 8 positions agree with TRBD1. The CDR3 is 16 residues long. Per the germline V gene, CDR1 is LGHNA and CDR2 is YSLEER. V lost 1 base and J lost 8; bases outside the gene matches: 7. The CDR3 region is CASSQASGTGDSPLHF. CDR3 in DNA: TGCGCCAGCAGCCAAGCCTCCGGGACAGGCGATTCACCCCTCCACTTT.

This clone has a single count. V is TRBV12-3 or TRBV12-4 and J is TRBJ2-1; D might be TRBD1 (5 bases). V gave up 6 bases and J gave up 6 bases, with 9 bases separating them. The CDR3 consists of 12 residues. The CDR3: CASSRTSNEQFF. The CDR3 DNA sequence: TGTGCCAGCAGCAGGACAAGCAATGAGCAGTTCTTC.

This rearrangement joins TRBV5-1 to TRBJ2-3, with TRBD2 as a possible D gene (6 bases). This CDR3 has 14 residues. Germline V gene lookup returns CDR1 SGHRS and CDR2 YFSETQ. Trimming took off 3 bases at V and 2 bases at J, with 10 bases between the two ends. CDR3 amino acids: CASSSTGDTDTQYF. In DNA form, the CDR3 reads TGCGCCAGCAGCTCTACGGGGGACACAGATACGCAGTATTTT.

This clone was picked up a small number of times. The chain carries TRBV11-2 and TRBJ2-2; 9 bases align to TRBD2. From germline, CDR1 is SGHAT and CDR2 FQNNGV. V shed 5 bases and J 5 bases; nucleotides not matched to a gene: 6. The CDR3 spans 15 residues. Here the CDR3 reads CASSKTSGPTGELFF. As DNA, the CDR3 is TGTGCCAGCAGCAAGACTAGCGGACCAACCGGGGAGCTGTTTTTT.

The rearrangement joins TRBV5-5 to TRBJ2-3; 7 bases line up with TRBD2. Germline CDR1 reads SGHKS; CDR2 reads YYEKEE (reference sequence). The CDR3 runs 17 residues. V lost 4 bases to trimming and J lost 0 bases; unmatched junction nucleotides: 11. CDR3 coding DNA: TGTGCCAGCAGCCCTAGCGGTACGATGATTAGCACAGATACGCAGTATTTT. It specifies CASSPSGTMISTDTQYF. The variable domain in full, completed from reference TRBV5-5 and TRBJ2-3, reads DAGVTQSPTHLIKTRGQQVTLRCSPISGHKSVSWYQQVLGQGPQFIFQYYEKEERGRGNFPDRFSARQFPNYSSELNVNALLLGDSALYLCASSPSGTMISTDTQYFGPGTRLTVL.

V gene TRBV6-2 or TRBV6-3 combines with J gene TRBJ2-2, with D perhaps matching TRBD1 or TRBD2 (5 bases each). Germline V gene lookup returns CDR1 MNHEY and CDR2 SVGEGT. The CDR3 is made up of 20 amino acids. V was trimmed by 6 bases and J by 2 bases, leaving 28 bases between them. The DNA of the CDR3 is TGTGCCAGCAGCTTGCTGGTCCGGGGCCACCGAACCCACAACACCGGGGAGCTGTTTTTT. Its translation: CASSLLVRGHRTHNTGELFF.

The chain carries TRBV2 and TRBJ2-7; D assignment may be TRBD1 or TRBD2 (5 bases each). From germline, CDR1 is SNHLY and CDR2 FYNNEI. CDR3 length equals 14 residues. V lost 4 bases and J 4 bases, leaving 14 bases between the germline ends. The CDR3 DNA sequence: TGTGCCAGCAGTGTATCGGGGCCGAGTTACGAGCAGTACTTC. Encoded protein: CASSVSGPSYEQYF.

This clone has just one count. The CDR3 DNA follows: TGTGCCAGTAGGGAGGGGGTCGCAGATACGCAGTATTTT. Amino acid sequence: CASREGVADTQYF. The chain uses TRBV19 and TRBJ2-3, with D perhaps TRBD1 or TRBD2 (6 bases each). The CDR3 extends over 13 amino acids. Germline loops: CDR1 LNHDA, CDR2 SQIVND (reference sequence). V lost 6 bases to trimming and J lost 4 bases, with 11 bases between them.

Here the CDR3 reads CASSWRHFYEQYF. The CDR3 DNA sequence: TGTGCCAGCAGTTGGCGACATTTCTACGAGCAGTACTTC. The chain recombines TRBV12-3 or TRBV12-4 with TRBJ2-7; the D is unclear. Trimming left V 4 bases short and J 3 bases short, with 10 bases between. The CDR3 extends over 13 amino acids.

The CDR3 spells CASSLEGQGSREQYF. The CDR3 DNA reads TGTGCCAGCAGCTTAGAGGGACAGGGGTCCCGCGAGCAGTACTTC. V gene TRBV7-8 combines with J gene TRBJ2-7; the match to TRBD1 covers 10 bases. Trimming removed 1 base from V and 6 bases from J; junction bases left unmatched: 6. Germline values: CDR1 SGHVS, CDR2 FQNEAQ. The CDR3 has 15 amino acids.

This clone was observed once. This chain joins TRBV6-5 and TRBJ1-2; 9 positions agree with TRBD1. V lost 6 bases, J lost 5 bases, and 10 bases stayed unmatched. Looked up from germline, CDR1 is MNHEY and CDR2 is SVGAGI. The CDR3 extends over 15 amino acids. The CDR3, as DNA: TGTGCCAGCAGGGGGGACAGGGCCCCTTTATATGGCTACACCTTC. Its translation is CASRGDRAPLYGYTF.

The chain combines TRBV5-1 with TRBJ1-1; D is perhaps TRBD1 (5 bases). Trimming shortened V by 6 bases and J by 5 bases, and 14 bases separated the two germline ends. The CDR3 totals 13 residues. Germline V lookup: CDR1 SGHRS, CDR2 YFSETQ. This CDR3 reads CASTVQGGTEAFF. For the CDR3, the DNA is TGCGCCAGCACCGTCCAGGGAGGTACTGAAGCTTTCTTT. The full variable domain, its missing parts supplied by reference TRBV5-1 and TRBJ1-1, is KAGVTQTPRYLIKTRGQQVTLSCSPISGHRSVSWYQQTPGQGLQFLFEYFSETQRNKGNFPGRFSGRQFSNSRSEMNVSTLELGDSALYLCASTVQGGTEAFFGQGTRLTVV.

The chain is built from TRBV5-1 and TRBJ2-1; 8 bases are a match to TRBD1. Per the germline V gene, CDR1 is SGHRS and CDR2 is YFSETQ. V was clipped by 4 bases and J by 5 bases; unmatched bases: 5. The CDR3 loop spans 14 amino acids. The CDR3 is CASSLRTGNNEQFF. The CDR3 bases are TGCGCCAGCAGCCTCCGGACAGGGAACAATGAGCAGTTCTTC.

The rearrangement uses TRBV6-4 and TRBJ2-1; 13 nucleotides line up with TRBD2. Germline V gene sequence: CDR1 MRHNA, CDR2 SNTAGT. The CDR3 totals 15 residues. The V gene end was trimmed by 4 bases and the J gene end by 9 bases; junction bases not matched to a gene: 6. CDR3 amino acids: CASSVLAGGPGEQFF. DNA of the CDR3: TGTGCCAGCAGTGTACTAGCGGGAGGGCCGGGTGAGCAGTTCTTC.

This clone appeared a single time. This chain links TRBV19 with TRBJ1-2; the D gene is possibly TRBD1 (6 bases). Trimming stripped 7 bases from V and 8 bases from J, with 14 bases between. Germline CDR1 reads LNHDA; CDR2 reads SQIVND (reference sequence). The CDR3 has 12 amino acids. CDR3 in DNA: TGTGCCAGTACCCCGGGGGCCCGGGGCTACACCTTC. Amino acids: CASTPGARGYTF.